These 2 T cell receptor beta chains came from one sample sequenced in a study of T cells in Graves' hyperthyroidism and ophthalmopathy. Researchers amplified the TCR beta CDR3 regions from RNA transcripts. The HTBI set primed first-round TCR CDR3 RT-PCR. TCRdb re-called the multiplex PCR reads with MiXCR, one entry per CDR3 protein. The repertoire holds nearly 600,000 distinct CDR3 sequences, with approximately 13% as singletons. The sample comprised blood. The receptors here all came from a woman in her twenties or thirties with Graves' hyperthyroidism that later progressed to Graves' ophthalmopathy.

In its sample, this clonotype was seen many times. The genes are TRBV12-5 and TRBJ2-1, with 8 bases matching TRBD1. The junction had 6 bases not matched to a gene; V was cut back by 0 bases and J by 2 bases. The CDR3 totals 17 residues. Looked up from germline, CDR1 is LGHNT and CDR2 is FRNRAP. The CDR3 region has the DNA TGTGCTAGTGGTTTGGTACTTAGGACAGGGACCTACAATGAGCAGTTCTTC. Translating gives CASGLVLRTGTYNEQFF.

This clonotype was seen only a few times. The chain joins TRBV27 to TRBJ2-7; tentatively, D is TRBD2 (5 bases). There are 14 residues in the CDR3. V lost 2 bases, J lost 5 bases, and 13 bases lay in between. Germline CDR1 and CDR2: MNHEY and SMNVEV (reference sequence). In DNA, the CDR3 is TGTGCCAGCAGTTTACGGTCAGACGGGGACGAGCAGTACTTC. Translating gives CASSLRSDGDEQYF.